Following are 25 T cell receptor beta chains from one sample sequenced in a study of blood T cell repertoires in COVID-19. Assay: immunoSEQ multiplex PCR; the TCRdb copy retains only in-frame clones and omits some. The table records some 240,000 clones, around 88% of them present only once. The sample was PBMCs or T cells enriched from blood (not recorded which). These receptors were collected from a woman aged 35 to 49 with acute COVID-19.

The CDR3 is CASSEVVGGGYEQYF. The CDR3 DNA reads as TGTGCCAGCAGTGAAGTGGTAGGGGGCGGCTACGAGCAGTACTTC. The V gene is TRBV6-1, the J gene TRBJ2-7, with 7 bases lining up with TRBD1. This CDR3 has 15 residues. After removal of 1 base from V and 3 bases from J, the junction contained 6 bases not matched to a gene. Looked up from germline, CDR1 is MNHNS and CDR2 is SASEGT.

V gene TRBV4-2 combines with J gene TRBJ1-3; no definite D call. Germline CDR1 LGHNA, CDR2 YNFKEQ. V lost 0 bases, J lost 0 bases, and 15 bases lay in between. This CDR3 has 18 amino acids. The chain's CDR3 is CASSQDLGRPTSGNTIYF. The DNA of the CDR3 is TGTGCCAGCAGCCAAGATCTAGGGAGGCCTACCTCTGGAAACACCATATATTTT.

V gene TRBV2 combines with J gene TRBJ2-7; 9 positions agree with TRBD2. This CDR3 comprises 16 residues. V shed 5 bases, J shed 2 bases, and the junction held 10 bases outside the gene matches. From germline, CDR1 is SNHLY and CDR2 FYNNEI. In DNA form, the CDR3 reads TGTGCCAGCAGTTGGGGTTCAGCGGGAGGTACCTACGAGCAGTACTTC. Its protein product is CASSWGSAGGTYEQYF.

This clone was seen a single time. V usage is TRBV7-2 and J usage is TRBJ2-7, with 11 bases matching TRBD2. There are 18 residues in the CDR3. V dropped 1 base and J dropped 5; count of bases not matched to a gene: 13. Germline V gene data show CDR1 as SGHTA and CDR2 as FQGNSA. CDR3 nucleotides: TGTGCCAGCAGCTTAGATATCCTAGCGGGAGGCCGCGGCGACGAGCAGTACTTC. Residues: CASSLDILAGGRGDEQYF. The full variable domain, rest sourced from reference TRBV7-2 and TRBJ2-7, is GAGVSQSPSNKVTEKGKDVELRCDPISGHTALYWYRQSLGQGLEFLIYFQGNSAPDKSGLPSDRFSAERTGGSVSTLTIQRTQQEDSAVYLCASSLDILAGGRGDEQYFGPGTRLTVT.

This chain uses TRBV7-9 with TRBJ1-4; TRBD1 agrees at 7 bases. The trim removed 5 bases at V and 3 bases at J, leaving 6 bases unmatched. CDR1 is SEHNR and CDR2 is FQNEAQ in the germline V gene (reference sequence). The CDR3 runs to 15 residues. The CDR3 loop reads CASSTTGTANEKLFF. For the CDR3, the DNA is TGTGCCAGCAGCACGACCGGGACAGCTAATGAAAAACTGTTTTTT.

V usage is TRBV4-1 and J usage is TRBJ1-5; no reliable D call. The CDR3 is 15 residues long. With 2 bases removed from V and 3 bases from J, the gap between germline ends came to 11 bases. Per the germline V gene, CDR1 is MGHRA and CDR2 is YSYEKL. The CDR3 DNA reads TGCGCCAGCAGCCAACACGAGGGTAACAATCAGCCCCAGCATTTT. It encodes CASSQHEGNNQPQHF.

The chain couples TRBV21-1 to TRBJ2-5; TRBD2 was called by the table and not checked on the DNA. TRBV21-1 is annotated as a pseudogene. The CDR3 has 19 residues. In DNA, the CDR3 is TGTGCCAGCAGCAAATTTGGTTTACGTAGCAGCATAGACCAAGAGACCCAGTACTTC. Its translation is CASSKFGLRSSIDQETQYF.

The gene calls are TRBV5-1 and TRBJ1-5, with D possibly being TRBD1 (5 bases). CDR1 is SGHRS and CDR2 is YFSETQ in the germline V gene. The CDR3 extends over 15 amino acids. The V and J ends lost 0 bases and 0 bases respectively, with 7 bases between them. The CDR3 region has the DNA TGCGCCAGCAGCTTGGAGGGGCGTAGCAATCAGCCCCAGCATTTT. Translated: CASSLEGRSNQPQHF.

The V call is TRBV3-1 (or the pseudogene TRBV3-2), the J call TRBJ2-7; possibly TRBD2 for D (6 bases). The germline V and J ends were trimmed by 4 bases and 0 bases, with 13 bases remaining between them. The CDR3 consists of 15 residues. Germline assignment: CDR1 LGHDT and CDR2 YNNKEL (reference sequence). CDR3 sequence: CASSPGASSSYEQYF. The CDR3 DNA is TGTGCCAGCAGCCCGGGAGCAAGCAGCTCCTACGAGCAGTACTTC.

The chain carries TRBV7-6 and TRBJ2-1; 9 positions agree with TRBD2. The CDR3 runs 16 residues. Germline CDR1 reads SGHVS; CDR2 reads FNYEAQ. The V segment lost 5 bases and the J segment 3 bases; nucleotides outside the gene matches: 8. The CDR3 region has the DNA TGTGCCAGCAGCCACCATAGCGGGAGTAGCTACAATGAGCAGTTCTTC. Protein product: CASSHHSGSSYNEQFF.

CDR3 in DNA: TGTGCCAGCTCGACTAGAGCGAACACCGGGGAGCTGTTTTTT. Amino acid sequence: CASSTRANTGELFF. The V and J genes are TRBV25-1 and TRBJ2-2; D is possibly TRBD2 (6 bases). Germline lookup yields CDR1 MGHDK and CDR2 SYGVNS. V lost 8 bases to trimming and J lost 0 bases, with 10 bases between them. The CDR3 consists of 14 residues.

This rearrangement joins TRBV19 to TRBJ2-5; TRBD2 matches 16 bases. Germline V gene data show CDR1 as LNHDA and CDR2 as SQIVND (reference sequence). The CDR3 totals 17 residues. The ends lost 6 bases at V and 5 bases at J; junction bases unmatched: 9. As DNA, the CDR3 is TGTGCCAGTAGGCCGGGACTAGCGGGAGGGCCACGGGAGACCCAGTACTTC. It is translated as CASRPGLAGGPRETQYF.

This clone has a single count. The chain joins TRBV7-9 to TRBJ2-3; 7 positions agree with TRBD2. Germline V gene sequence: CDR1 SEHNR, CDR2 FQNEAQ (reference sequence). This CDR3 has 15 amino acids. Germline trimming cut 6 bases from V and 0 bases from J; bases unmatched to any gene: 6. DNA for the CDR3: TGTGCCAGCAGACCAGCGGGAACTAGCACAGATACGCAGTATTTT. This sequence encodes CASRPAGTSTDTQYF.

The CDR3 DNA follows: TGTGCCAGCAGCAAAGCGCCGCTAGGCTACACCTTC. Amino acids: CASSKAPLGYTF. This rearrangement joins TRBV21-1 to TRBJ1-2. TRBV21-1 is marked as a pseudogene. This CDR3 has 12 amino acids.

The V and J genes are TRBV9 and TRBJ1-2; TRBD1 aligns across 9 bases. Germline CDR1 and CDR2: SGDLS and YYNGEE. Unmatched junction bases numbered 4, after V lost 3 bases and J lost 4 bases. There are 14 residues in the CDR3. The DNA of the CDR3 is TGTGCCAGCAGCGCGGGACAGGGTCTCTATGGCTACACCTTC. Protein: CASSAGQGLYGYTF.

This rearrangement joins TRBV6-6 to TRBJ1-2; possible D gene TRBD1, 5 bases. V was shortened by 2 bases and J by 5 bases, with 9 bases between the two germline ends. The CDR3 contains 13 residues. CDR1 and CDR2 from the germline V gene are MNHNY and SVGAGI (reference sequence). CDR3 bases: TGTGCCAGCAGTTACGGGGAGGGGTATGGCTACACCTTC. Translating gives CASSYGEGYGYTF.

The V and J genes are TRBV27 and TRBJ2-7; 9 nucleotides match TRBD1. CDR1 and CDR2 (germline): MNHEY, SMNVEV (reference sequence). The CDR3 spans 16 residues. V lost 4 bases and J lost 7; bases outside the gene matches: 14. The CDR3 sequence is CASSSWPGQGVGEQYF. CDR3 DNA: TGTGCCAGCAGTTCATGGCCGGGACAGGGAGTCGGAGAGCAGTACTTC.

This clone was observed a handful of times. V usage is TRBV5-6 and J usage is TRBJ2-3; possible D gene TRBD2, 5 bases. Deletions cut 0 bases from V and 5 bases from J, with 13 bases between. CDR1 and CDR2 from the germline V gene are SGHDT and YYEEEE. The CDR3 spans 15 residues. CDR3 nucleotides: TGTGCCAGCAGCTTGGGGCTAGTCGGAGGAGATACGCAGTATTTT. As protein: CASSLGLVGGDTQYF. The full variable domain, with the rest looked up from reference TRBV5-6 and TRBJ2-3, is DAGVTQSPTHLIKTRGQQVTLRCSPKSGHDTVSWYQQALGQGPQFIFQYYEEEERQRGNFPDRFSGHQFPNYSSELNVNALLLGDSALYLCASSLGLVGGDTQYFGPGTRLTVL.

This clone has just one count. The V gene is TRBV4-1, the J gene TRBJ2-3; 11 bases fit TRBD2. This CDR3 spans 14 amino acids. V gave up 0 bases and J gave up 9 bases; unmatched junction bases: 2. In germline, CDR1 is MGHRA, CDR2 YSYEKL. CDR3 nucleotides: TGCGCCAGCAGCCAAGATAGCGGGAGGGAAACGCAGTATTTT. Its translation is CASSQDSGRETQYF.

This clone was found a few times. J is TRBJ2-1 and V is TRBV3-1 (or the pseudogene TRBV3-2), with D unclear. Trimming cost V 2 bases and J 5 bases, with 10 bases left between them. This CDR3 comprises 14 residues. CDR1 and CDR2 (germline): LGHDT, YNNKEL (reference sequence). This chain's CDR3 is CASSQRSLNNEQFF. For the CDR3, the DNA is TGTGCCAGCAGCCAACGGTCCCTAAACAATGAGCAGTTCTTC.

V usage is TRBV10-1 and J usage is TRBJ2-1; TRBD1 might be the D (5 bases). The CDR3 runs 14 residues. Germline V gene lookup returns CDR1 WNHNN and CDR2 SYGVQD (reference sequence). V lost 4 bases and J 8 bases, leaving 15 bases between the germline ends. CDR3 protein: CASSALVGVDEQFF. Written as DNA, the CDR3 is TGCGCCAGCAGTGCGCTAGTAGGGGTGGATGAGCAGTTCTTC.

The chain combines TRBV9 with TRBJ2-5; 9 bases fit TRBD2. From germline, CDR1 is SGDLS and CDR2 YYNGEE. V gave up 3 bases and J gave up 12 bases; unmatched junction bases: 15. The CDR3 is made up of 15 amino acids. The CDR3 region has the DNA TGTGCCAGCAGCGCCCAACCCAGCGGGGGGACGGGGAAGTACTTC. Its translation is CASSAQPSGGTGKYF.

The V and J genes are TRBV6-5 and TRBJ1-3; 9 nucleotides match TRBD1. V dropped 2 bases and J dropped 2; count of bases not matched to a gene: 4. This CDR3 is 16 amino acids long. Per germline, CDR1 MNHEY and CDR2 SVGAGI. CDR3 sequence (DNA): TGTGCCAGCAGTTACCCAGGGACAGGGCCTGGAAACACCATATATTTT. This gives the protein CASSYPGTGPGNTIYF.

The chain combines TRBV6-6 with TRBJ2-2; D is uncertain. Germline assignment: CDR1 MNHNY and CDR2 SVGAGI (reference sequence). The V end lost 0 bases, the J end lost 6 bases, and 8 bases lay between the germline ends. The CDR3 has 14 residues. Here the CDR3 reads CASSYSELPGELFF. CDR3 in DNA: TGTGCCAGCAGTTACTCGGAGCTTCCCGGGGAGCTGTTTTTT.

The chain combines TRBV9 with TRBJ2-1; a weak D match, TRBD1 (5 bases). CDR3 length equals 12 residues. Looked up from germline, CDR1 is SGDLS and CDR2 is YYNGEE. Trimming pared 4 bases from V and 10 bases from J, leaving 12 bases between. CDR3 bases: TGTGCCAGCAGCCGGGTTCAGGGCGAGCAGTTCTTC. This translates into CASSRVQGEQFF.